This is a list of T cell receptor beta chains from one sample in a study of CD8 T cells in ankylosing spondylitis. TCRdb ran MiXCR on the 5' RACE reads and lists one entry per CDR3 protein. The sample includes around 100,000 distinct CDR3 sequences, around 24% of them seen just once. Sequenced material: synovial fluid, either unsorted or a sorted T cell fraction (not recorded which). All receptors derive from a male donor with ankylosing spondylitis. CDR3s include the opening cysteine and the closing phenylalanine or tryptophan. A D gene is named only where the DNA matches it firmly. A clone size is listed for some rows: how often the clone was seen (once, few, many), or a class if it is expanded.

TRBV5-1	TRBD2	TRBJ2-3	few	TGCGCCAGCAGCCCCCGCGTAAGCGGGAGTAACGCAGATACGCAGTATTTT	CASSPRVSGSNADTQYF
TRBV6-2/TRBV6-3	TRBD2	TRBJ2-3	many	TGTGCCAGTGGTGCGTCGCCGGGACTAGCGGGACCCACAGATACGCAGTATTTT	CASGASPGLAGPTDTQYF
TRBV19	TRBD2	TRBJ2-3	once	TGTGCCAGTAGTTATTTGGCGGGAGGAACGCAGTATTTT	CASSYLAGGTQYF
TRBV20-1	-	TRBJ2-3	many	TGCAGTGCCTCACGTGGGGGTTCTAACTTCGCAGATACGCAGTATTTT	CSASRGGSNFADTQYF
TRBV20-1	-	TRBJ1-1	-	TGCAGTGCTCTGGCCATGGGCAGGTTTGACACTGAAGCTTTCTTT	CSALAMGRFDTEAFF
TRBV3-1	-	TRBJ1-2	-	TGTGCCAGCAGCCACAGGGCCTACTCTAACTATGGCTACACCTTC	CASSHRAYSNYGYTF
TRBV9	-	TRBJ1-6	-	TGTGCCAGCAGCGCCGAAGAGGGGGATTCACCCCTCCACTTT	CASSAEEGDSPLHF
TRBV10-2	TRBD2	TRBJ2-2	-	TGCGCCAGCAGTGATCCTAGCGGGGAGTTTTCGGGGGAGCTGTTTTTT	CASSDPSGEFSGELFF
TRBV19	-	TRBJ1-2	-	TGTGCCACCCAATTCGCGGGTACAGGAGGCTACACCTTC	CATQFAGTGGYTF
TRBV7-2	-	TRBJ2-1	many	TGTGCCAGCTCTACAGGTCCAAGCTCCTACAATGAGCAGTTCTTC	CASSTGPSSYNEQFF
TRBV30	-	TRBJ1-1	few	TGTGCCTGGTTGAAGAAGGGGAACACTGAAGCTTTCTTT	CAWLKKGNTEAFF
TRBV5-1	TRBD2	TRBJ2-2	-	TGCGCCAGCAGACCAGGCCAACTAGCGGCGAACACCGGGGAGCTGTTTTTT	CASRPGQLAANTGELFF
TRBV12-3/TRBV12-4	-	TRBJ1-2	few	TGTGCCAGCGCAGCCGAGAGGGGACTTGGGACTAACTATGGCTACACCTTC	CASAAERGLGTNYGYTF
TRBV2	TRBD2	TRBJ2-1	many	TGTGCCAGCAGTTACTCTCGGACTAGCGGTGAGCAGTTCTTC	CASSYSRTSGEQFF
TRBV7-2	-	TRBJ2-7	-	TGTGCCAGCAGCTTAGTAACTAGCTCCTACGAGCAGTACTTC	CASSLVTSSYEQYF
TRBV20-1	-	TRBJ1-1	-	TGCAGTGCTGGAACACCCGTTGGCACCCCGAACACTGAAGCTTTCTTT	CSAGTPVGTPNTEAFF
TRBV30	-	TRBJ2-7	-	TGTGCCTGGAGTGGGGAGCTAGCTTACGAGCAGTACTTC	CAWSGELAYEQYF
TRBV12-3/TRBV12-4	-	TRBJ2-7	many	TGTGCCAGCAGTTCTAGTTACAGGGCACGGGAGCAGTACTTC	CASSSSYRAREQYF
TRBV5-1	TRBD2	TRBJ2-2	few	TGCGCCAGCAGCTTGGGACTAGCGGGAGGCACCGGGGAGCTGTTTTTT	CASSLGLAGGTGELFF
TRBV7-9	-	TRBJ2-3	-	TGTGCCAGCATCCGAGGCCCGCAAGATACGCAGTATTTT	CASIRGPQDTQYF
TRBV4-2	-	TRBJ1-5	few	TGTGCCAGCAGCCAAGATGTGGGCCTTGGGACCCAGCATTTT	CASSQDVGLGTQHF
TRBV12-3/TRBV12-4	-	TRBJ2-6	few	TGTGCCAGCAGCCTAAGGATCCTCTCTGGGGCCAACGTCCTGACTTTC	CASSLRILSGANVLTF
TRBV7-9	TRBD1	TRBJ2-1	many	TGTGCCAGCAGCTTAGGTACAGGGGTTATCTACAATGAGCAGTTCTTC	CASSLGTGVIYNEQFF
TRBV28	-	TRBJ1-1	few	TGTGCCAGCAGCCCTTCTAGGTACACTGAAGCTTTCTTT	CASSPSRYTEAFF
TRBV18	-	TRBJ2-3	-	TGTGCCAGCTCACGTTTTGATTTGGGCACAGATACGCAGTATTTT	CASSRFDLGTDTQYF
TRBV19	-	TRBJ2-1	-	TGTGCCAGTAGTATTGACGTGGCAGGGGATGAGCAGTTCTTC	CASSIDVAGDEQFF
TRBV12-3/TRBV12-4	TRBD1	TRBJ1-1	few	TGTGCCAGCAGTTTCTGGACAGGCCGGGGCACTGAAGCTTTCTTT	CASSFWTGRGTEAFF
TRBV5-6	-	TRBJ2-5	many	TGTGCCAGCAGCTTTGGCCCCCTGGGGGAGACCCAGTACTTC	CASSFGPLGETQYF
TRBV20-1	-	TRBJ2-5	few	TGCAGTGCTAGAGATGGAGGGCACCAAGAGACCCAGTACTTC	CSARDGGHQETQYF
TRBV29-1	TRBD2	TRBJ2-1	-	TGCAGCGTTGAATCTTTCGGGGGGGACAATGAGCAGTTCTTC	CSVESFGGDNEQFF
TRBV3-1	TRBD1	TRBJ1-2	-	TGTGCCAGCAGCCAAGCGCCCGAACAGGGGGCGGGGGGCTACACCTTC	CASSQAPEQGAGGYTF
TRBV5-1	TRBD1	TRBJ2-7	-	TGCGCCAGCAGCCTAAGACAGGGCTACGAGCAGTACTTC	CASSLRQGYEQYF
TRBV5-1	TRBD1	TRBJ1-1	-	TGCGCCAGCAGCTTGGAGGGACAGGGTGAAGCTTTCTTT	CASSLEGQGEAFF
TRBV12-3/TRBV12-4	TRBD2	TRBJ2-1	many	TGTGCCAGCAGTCCCGGGACTAGCGGATACAATGAGCAGTTCTTC	CASSPGTSGYNEQFF
TRBV11-2	-	TRBJ1-1	-	TGTGCCAGCAGCTTAAGTAGGCTGGTCACTGAAGCTTTCTTT	CASSLSRLVTEAFF
TRBV7-2	-	TRBJ1-2	many	TGTGCCAGCAGCTTATCGGGGAATTTTAACTATGGCTACACCTTC	CASSLSGNFNYGYTF
TRBV30	TRBD2	TRBJ2-2	few	TGTGCCTGGTCGAGACTAGCGATGAACACCGGGGAGCTGTTTTTT	CAWSRLAMNTGELFF
TRBV6-6	-	TRBJ1-2	-	TGTGCCAGCACGCCGGACACCTTCTATGGCTACACCTTC	CASTPDTFYGYTF
TRBV10-3	-	TRBJ1-2	many	TGTGCCACGAGCTCAACCTTTACGAGGGGACCGAACTATGGCTACACCTTC	CATSSTFTRGPNYGYTF
TRBV5-5	-	TRBJ1-6	once	TGTGCCAGCAGCTTGGAGATGGCAGGGACTAATAATTCACCCCTCCACTTT	CASSLEMAGTNNSPLHF
TRBV7-8	TRBD1	TRBJ1-4	-	TGTGCCAGCAGGGCGGACAGGGGGAGGGATGAAAAACTGTTTTTT	CASRADRGRDEKLFF
TRBV5-4	TRBD2	TRBJ2-1	-	TGTGCCAGCAGCTTGGGGGGGACTAGCGGCTACAATGAGCAGTTCTTC	CASSLGGTSGYNEQFF
TRBV5-1	-	TRBJ2-4	few	TGCGCCAGCAGCTTGGAACTGCTGGGGAACATTCAGTACTTC	CASSLELLGNIQYF
TRBV12-3/TRBV12-4	TRBD2	TRBJ2-1	few	TGTGCCAGCAGAGTTGTACTAGCGGGAGTAATTGAGCAGTTCTTC	CASRVVLAGVIEQFF
TRBV5-1	-	TRBJ2-3	-	TGCGCCAGCAGCTTGGAGGCCAGCGGAGATACGCAGTATTTT	CASSLEASGDTQYF
TRBV24-1	-	TRBJ2-1	few	TGTGCCACCAGTGATTATGATCGGGGGCGCGATGAGCAGTTCTTC	CATSDYDRGRDEQFF
TRBV20-1	-	TRBJ2-3	-	TGCAGTGCTAGTTTTTTTACGTGGCGGAGCACAGATACGCAGTATTTT	CSASFFTWRSTDTQYF
TRBV27	TRBD1	TRBJ1-2	many	TGTGCCAGCAGTCCGCGACAGGGTTGGATGGGCTACACCTTC	CASSPRQGWMGYTF
TRBV9	TRBD1	TRBJ2-2	-	TGTGCCAGCAGCGTGGGACAGCTCTCGAACACCGGGGAGCTGTTTTTT	CASSVGQLSNTGELFF
TRBV20-1	-	TRBJ2-1	few	TGCAGTGCTCTTAACCGGGACAGGGGGTTTAGCGGGAGGTCTAATGAGCAGTTCTTC	CSALNRDRGFSGRSNEQFF
TRBV28	-	TRBJ2-3	many	TGTGCCAGCAGTTTAAGTCTAGCGCGTCCGTATACGCAGTATTTT	CASSLSLARPYTQYF
TRBV5-8	-	TRBJ2-3	-	TGTGCCAGCAGCCTCACTTGGAATACGCAGTATTTT	CASSLTWNTQYF
TRBV3-1	-	TRBJ1-6	few	TGTGCCAGCAGCCAAGATCTGCGTTCACCCCTCCACTTT	CASSQDLRSPLHF